This TCR beta chain was identified during a study of blood T cell repertoires in COVID-19. Across the study: From the United States, Italy and Spain came samples of acute and convalescent COVID-19.

In the authors' methods: Researchers report that nucleated cell counts were estimated from reference gene primer amplification. Produced via immunoSEQ multiplex PCR; TCRdb's table is partial and in-frame only. V and J calls and clone size come straight from that table; D and trimming were deduced from the DNA. The data contain 250,000 to 300,000 clones, more than 70% of them singletons. In germline, CDR1 is MNHNS, CDR2 SASEGT. The CDR3 sequence is 15 residues long. V lost 1 base to trimming and J lost 9 bases; unmatched junction nucleotides: 9. This clonotype was sampled from a woman between 40 and 55 years old who had recovered from COVID-19. This sequence joins TRBV6-1 and TRBJ2-5, with 9 bases matching TRBD1. Material: peripheral blood. The CDR3 region is CASSEGTGAGMAQYF. In DNA form, the CDR3 reads TGTGCCAGCAGTGAAGGGACAGGGGCGGGTATGGCCCAGTACTTC.